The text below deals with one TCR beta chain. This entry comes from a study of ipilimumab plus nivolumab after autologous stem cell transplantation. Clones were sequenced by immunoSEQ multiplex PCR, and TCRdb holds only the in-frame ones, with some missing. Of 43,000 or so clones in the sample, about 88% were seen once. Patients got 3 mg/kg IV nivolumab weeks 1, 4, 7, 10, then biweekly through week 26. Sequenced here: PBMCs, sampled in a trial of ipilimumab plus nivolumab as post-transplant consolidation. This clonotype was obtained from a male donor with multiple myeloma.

The CDR3 protein is CASSSTRQGNIQYF. The CDR3 DNA reads TGTGCCAGCAGTTCCACCAGACAGGGTAACATTCAGTACTTC. The V gene is TRBV6-5, the J gene TRBJ2-4; 7 bases align to TRBD1. The CDR3 consists of 14 residues. CDR1 is MNHEY and CDR2 is SVGAGI in the germline V gene. The trim removed 4 bases at V and 7 bases at J, leaving 7 bases unmatched.